The entry below describes one TCR beta chain. Original processing methods: Quantification of nucleated cells was approximated via reference gene primer amplification. Here immunoSEQ multiplex PCR was the method, and the copy in TCRdb shows in-frame clones only, minus some. From that table come the V and J calls and clone size; the DNA was used to work out D and trimming. The repertoire holds approximately 60,000 clones, with approximately 79% as singletons. The source of the sample is a study of blood T cell repertoires in COVID-19. Turning to the study itself: Some COVID-19 samples were acute and others convalescent; all came from the United States, Italy and Spain. Sample material is recorded as cDNA or gDNA derived from T cells, B-cell-depleted T cells, or PBMCs.

The sequencing sample was made of peripheral blood. The receptor comes from an elderly woman with active or convalescent COVID-19.

CDR3 bases: TGTGCCAGCAGCCCTAGACAGGGGGCGAAAGATACGCAGTATTTT. The encoded protein is CASSPRQGAKDTQYF. The rearrangement uses TRBV9 and TRBJ2-3; 10 bases fit TRBD1. Germline V gene sequence: CDR1 SGDLS, CDR2 YYNGEE. The CDR3 length is 15 residues. Germline trimming cut 4 bases from V and 5 bases from J; bases unmatched to any gene: 7.